This T cell receptor beta chain was observed in a study of T cells in Graves' hyperthyroidism and ophthalmopathy. Turning to the study itself: Peripheral blood samples were taken at initial diagnosis, prior to any treatment. Study-wide results and limits: Blood also showed most of the thyroid clonotypes that were expanded above 0.001. From stable hyperthyroidism, ophthalmopathy was set apart by a 13 V-J model.

Exclusions: uncontrolled infection, other autoimmune disease, pregnancy, lactation. The V and J ends lost 3 bases and 4 bases, in that order; junction bases with no gene match: 6. The CDR3 runs 14 residues. Germline CDR1 reads DFQATT; CDR2 reads SNEGSKA (reference sequence). This clonotype was picked up many times. Its target is unknown. TCR beta CDR3 region amplification was performed from RNA transcripts. The primer set for the first-round RT-PCR of the TCR CDR3 was HTBI. TCRdb re-called the multiplex PCR reads with MiXCR, one entry per CDR3 protein. This sample has a few hundred thousand distinct CDR3 sequences, with approximately 15% found just once.

This chain connects TRBV20-1 to TRBJ2-7, with 10 nucleotides matching TRBD2. Sequenced: blood. The clonotype comes from a woman in her late teens or twenties with Graves' hyperthyroidism that later progressed to Graves' ophthalmopathy. CDR3 DNA sequence: TGCAGTGCTAGCCCCGGGACTAGCGTTTACGAGCAGTACTTC. It yields the protein CSASPGTSVYEQYF.